Each of the 14 T cell receptor beta chains below was sequenced from the same sample in a study of CD8 T cells in Susac syndrome. Random hexamers were used to reverse transcribe an amount of roughly 0.5 to 1 ug RNA. MiXCR was run by TCRdb on the immunoSEQ multiplex PCR reads, yielding one entry per CDR3 protein. Here the sample spans 120,000 to 150,000 distinct CDR3 sequences, roughly 95% being singletons. Sequencing was performed on CD4+ T cells from PBMCs. The receptors come from a human donor in good health.

The chain is built from TRBV27 and TRBJ2-5; 7 nucleotides align to TRBD1. This CDR3 comprises 12 residues. Losses at the gene ends were 5 bases for V and 11 bases for J; bases not matched to a gene: 8. The germline gives CDR1 MNHEY, CDR2 SMNVEV (reference sequence). In DNA, the CDR3 is TGTGCCAGCAGTCCGCTTCCGGGACAGCAGTACTTC. This encodes CASSPLPGQQYF.

This chain uses TRBV4-1 with TRBJ2-4; the match to TRBD2 covers 7 bases. The CDR3 sequence is 17 residues long. Germline-derived CDR1 and CDR2 are MGHRA and YSYEKL. The junction had 9 bases not matched to a gene; V was cut back by 1 base and J by 3 bases. CDR3 loop: CASSQADTSAGKNIQYF. In nucleotides, the CDR3 is TGCGCCAGCAGCCAAGCTGACACTAGCGCCGGCAAAAACATTCAGTACTTC.

V and J are TRBV2 and TRBJ1-2; TRBD1 matches at 12 bases. V shed 6 bases and J 6 bases; nucleotides not matched to a gene: 2. Germline V gene lookup returns CDR1 SNHLY and CDR2 FYNNEI. The length of the CDR3 is 13 residues. The DNA of the CDR3 is TGTGCCAGCAGCGGGACAGGGGGCGATGGCTACACCTTC. This codes for CASSGTGGDGYTF.

J is TRBJ2-1 and V is TRBV19; 8 nucleotides agree with TRBD1. This CDR3 contains 16 residues. Germline V gene lookup returns CDR1 LNHDA and CDR2 SQIVND (reference sequence). The junction had 8 bases not matched to a gene; V was cut back by 5 bases and J by 2 bases. DNA of the CDR3: TGTGCCAGTAGTGCAATACAGGGGGTACCCTACAATGAGCAGTTCTTC. Protein sequence: CASSAIQGVPYNEQFF. Supplemented by reference TRBV19 and TRBJ2-1, the full variable domain reads DGGITQSPKYLFRKEGQNVTLSCEQNLNHDAMYWYRQDPGQGLRLIYYSQIVNDFQKGDIAEGYSVSREKKESFPLTVTSAQKNPTAFYLCASSAIQGVPYNEQFFGPGTRLTVL.

J is TRBJ2-1 and V is TRBV3-1; TRBD1 agrees at 8 bases. Per germline, CDR1 LGHDT and CDR2 YNNKEL (reference sequence). The CDR3 runs 17 residues. With V trimmed by 2 bases and J by 15 bases, 21 bases remained unmatched. The CDR3 DNA sequence: TGTGCCAGCAGCCAAACAACCCTGGGACAGGCTTTGTGGCCACGGTTCTTC. Translation gives CASSQTTLGQALWPRFF.

V is TRBV10-3 and J is TRBJ2-7; tentatively, D is TRBD1 (6 bases). The V gene lost 7 bases and the J gene lost 4 bases, with 11 bases spanning the gap. Germline assignment: CDR1 ENHRY and CDR2 SYGVKD. The CDR3 extends over 12 amino acids. In DNA, the CDR3 is TGTGCCATCAAAGGCAGGGGTTACGAGCAGTACTTC. This encodes CAIKGRGYEQYF.

This sequence joins TRBV6-1 and TRBJ1-1; no firm D call. Trimming shortened V by 2 bases and J by 0 bases, and 4 bases separated the two germline ends. The CDR3 has 13 amino acids. Germline CDR1 reads MNHNS; CDR2 reads SASEGT. The CDR3 DNA reads TGTGCCAGCAGTGAATCGTTGAACACTGAAGCTTTCTTT. It codes for CASSESLNTEAFF.

V usage is TRBV5-1 and J usage is TRBJ2-2; 12 positions agree with TRBD2. The CDR3 sequence is 16 residues long. The germline V gene has CDR1 SGHRS and CDR2 YFSETQ. Germline trimming cut 3 bases from V and 4 bases from J; bases unmatched to any gene: 4. The CDR3 loop reads CASSYGLAGTTGELFF. The CDR3 nucleotides are TGCGCCAGCAGCTACGGACTAGCGGGAACCACCGGGGAGCTGTTTTTT.

The chain has TRBV20-1 and TRBJ2-1; 7 nucleotides agree with TRBD1. Trimming removed 3 bases from V and 2 bases from J; junction bases left unmatched: 4. There are 14 residues in the CDR3. Germline assignment: CDR1 DFQATT and CDR2 SNEGSKA (reference sequence). CDR3 nucleotides: TGCAGTGCTAGCGACGGGACAGCCTACAATGAGCAGTTCTTC. Its protein product is CSASDGTAYNEQFF.

The chain employs TRBV18 and TRBJ2-7, with TRBD1 matching over 8 bases. Germline trimming cut 2 bases from V and 7 bases from J; bases unmatched to any gene: 7. The CDR3 consists of 14 residues. Germline assignment: CDR1 KGHSH and CDR2 LQKENI. CDR3 DNA: TGTGCCAGCTCACCAAGGCAGGGGGCAGGAGAGCAGTACTTC. Translation: CASSPRQGAGEQYF. The variable domain in full, completed from reference TRBV18 and TRBJ2-7, reads NAGVMQNPRHLVRRRGQEARLRCSPMKGHSHVYWYRQLPEEGLKFMVYLQKENIIDESGMPKERFSAEFPKEGPSILRIQQVVRGDSAAYFCASSPRQGAGEQYFGPGTRLTVT.

The chain joins TRBV13 to TRBJ1-2; D remains ambiguous. V lost 6 bases and J lost 6, with 17 bases in between. CDR1 PRHDT and CDR2 FYEKMQ come from the germline V gene (reference sequence). This CDR3 is 14 amino acids long. CDR3 in DNA: TGTGCCAGCAGTCGTAGAGGGATTTTCAATGGCTACACCTTC. Its protein product is CASSRRGIFNGYTF.

The V call is TRBV6-1, the J call TRBJ1-5; weak D call: TRBD1 (6 bases). The CDR3 covers 14 residues. From germline, CDR1 is MNHNS and CDR2 SASEGT. V gave up 6 bases and J gave up 7 bases, with 16 bases separating them. The CDR3, as DNA: TGTGCCAGCAGACATGGGGGGGCCGGGCAGCCCCAGCATTTT. It specifies CASRHGGAGQPQHF.

The chain uses TRBV7-6 and TRBJ2-1; TRBD2 agrees at 11 bases. Germline CDR1 is SGHVS and CDR2 is FNYEAQ. CDR3 length: 17 amino acids. The trim removed 3 bases at V and 5 bases at J, leaving 9 bases unmatched. The CDR3 nucleotides are TGTGCCAGCAGCTTCGCCCCTAGCGGGAGGCTAGACAATGAGCAGTTCTTC. This encodes CASSFAPSGRLDNEQFF.

V gene TRBV20-1 combines with J gene TRBJ1-1, with 9 nucleotides matching TRBD1. Germline V gene sequence: CDR1 DFQATT, CDR2 SNEGSKA (reference sequence). After removal of 2 bases from V and 5 bases from J, the junction contained 3 bases not matched to a gene. The CDR3 extends over 13 amino acids. The CDR3 region is CSARYRGRTEAFF. In nucleotides, the CDR3 is TGCAGTGCTAGATACAGGGGGCGGACTGAAGCTTTCTTT.